This record looks at one TCR beta chain sequence and its context. The CDR3 consists of 14 residues. V was pared by 3 bases and J by 1 base, with 0 bases of the junction left unmatched. CDR1 and CDR2 from the germline V gene are SGHNT and YENEEA. These data are taken from a study of blood T cell repertoires in COVID-19. Sequencing used immunoSEQ multiplex PCR; TCRdb keeps in-frame clones, though not all of them. The sample includes about 74,000 clones, approximately 78% seen only once; the top ten take roughly 16%. The rearrangement links TRBV11-3 to TRBJ2-5; 9 bases are a match to TRBD1. The receptor was derived from a human donor in a cohort sampled during active COVID-19. Input material: peripheral blood. CDR3 DNA: TGTGCCAGCAGCTTGGGACAGGGCCAAGAGACCCAGTACTTC. Translating gives CASSLGQGQETQYF.